A single sample is the source of the 8 T cell receptor beta chains below, sequenced in a study of Ad26.COV2.S vaccination and SARS-CoV-2 variants. Profiling relied on immunoSEQ multiplex PCR, and the TCRdb table lists in-frame clones only, not all of them. The table has hundreds of thousands of clones, 80% to 90% seen once. Noted treatment: 15 to 20 received Ad26.COV2.S at low or high dose, single or two shots; about five received placebo; per-sample allocation not given. Sampling took place 63 days after the first vaccine or placebo injection. The source was peripheral blood, collected in a trial of Ad26.COV2.S vaccine versus placebo. These receptors originate from a person between 18 and 59 years old who received the Ad26.COV2.S COVID-19 vaccine or a placebo.

This clone was seen once. The chain employs TRBV14 and TRBJ2-5; D is ambiguous. Trimming took 4 bases from V and 7 from J, leaving 7 bases between them. Looked up from germline, CDR1 is SGHDN and CDR2 is FVKESK. CDR3 length: 11 amino acids. The CDR3 sequence is CASSPGGTQYF. In nucleotides, the CDR3 is TGTGCCAGCAGCCCGGGTGGGACCCAGTACTTC.

The V and J genes are TRBV15 and TRBJ2-7; the match to TRBD1 covers 11 bases. Trimming at V came to 3 bases and at J to 3 bases, leaving 4 bases not matched to a gene. There are 15 residues in the CDR3. In germline, CDR1 is LNHNV, CDR2 YYDKDF (reference sequence). The CDR3 here is CATSRGQGVHYEQYF. CDR3 bases: TGTGCCACCAGCAGGGGACAGGGGGTACACTACGAGCAGTACTTC.

The chain recombines TRBV19 with TRBJ1-5; no clear D. CDR3 length: 16 amino acids. Germline CDR1 and CDR2: LNHDA and SQIVND (reference sequence). V dropped 6 bases and J dropped 0 bases, with 15 bases sitting between them. CDR3 amino acids: CASRSGELYSNQPQHF. For the CDR3, the DNA is TGTGCCAGTAGGTCCGGGGAGCTTTATAGCAATCAGCCCCAGCATTTT.

The chain is built from TRBV6-5 and TRBJ1-2; possible D gene TRBD1, 5 bases. In germline, CDR1 is MNHEY, CDR2 SVGAGI. The CDR3 spans 12 residues. Trimming cost V 8 bases and J 0 bases, with 7 bases left between them. CDR3 nucleotides: TGTGCCAGCCAGGGTTCTAACTATGGCTACACCTTC. Protein product: CASQGSNYGYTF.

The CDR3 coding sequence is TGCAGTGCCAGCCCTTCGACAGGGTACACCTTC. This gives the protein CSASPSTGYTF. This rearrangement joins TRBV20-1 to TRBJ1-2; 7 bases agree with TRBD1. CDR3 length: 11 amino acids. Germline CDR1 is DFQATT and CDR2 is SNEGSKA (reference sequence). The V gene end was trimmed by 6 bases and the J gene end by 11 bases; junction bases not matched to a gene: 9.

The genes are TRBV12-3 or TRBV12-4 and TRBJ2-3, with D possibly called TRBD1 or TRBD2 (5 bases each). The CDR3 sequence is 13 residues long. V lost 6 bases and J lost 0, with 7 bases in between. Here the CDR3 reads CASRGDSTDTQYF. The CDR3 DNA reads as TGTGCCAGCAGAGGGGACAGCACAGATACGCAGTATTTT.

The V call is TRBV2, the J call TRBJ2-1; maybe TRBD1 (6 bases). The CDR3 extends over 13 amino acids. The germline gives CDR1 SNHLY, CDR2 FYNNEI. The V gene lost 7 bases and the J gene lost 8 bases, with 15 bases spanning the gap. CDR3 loop: CASIRGGWHEQFF. Here the CDR3 DNA reads TGTGCCAGCATCAGGGGTGGTTGGCATGAGCAGTTCTTC.

V gene TRBV4-3 combines with J gene TRBJ2-2; D is uncertain. This CDR3 has 14 amino acids. V was shortened by 4 bases and J by 4 bases, with 10 bases between the two germline ends. Germline V lookup: CDR1 LGHNA, CDR2 YSLEER. CDR3 loop: CASSRARRTGELFF. Written as DNA, the CDR3 is TGCGCCAGCAGCCGAGCACGACGCACCGGGGAGCTGTTTTTT.